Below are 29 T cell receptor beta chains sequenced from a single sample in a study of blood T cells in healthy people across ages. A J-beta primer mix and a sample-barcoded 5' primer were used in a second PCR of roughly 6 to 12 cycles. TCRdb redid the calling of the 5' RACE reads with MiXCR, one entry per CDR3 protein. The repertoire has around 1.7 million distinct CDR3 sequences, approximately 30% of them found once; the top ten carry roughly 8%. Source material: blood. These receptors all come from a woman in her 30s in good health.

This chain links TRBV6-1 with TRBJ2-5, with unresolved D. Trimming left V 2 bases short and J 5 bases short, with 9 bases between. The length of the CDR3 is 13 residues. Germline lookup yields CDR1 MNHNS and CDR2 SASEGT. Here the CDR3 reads CASSETWRETQYF. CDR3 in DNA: TGTGCCAGCAGTGAAACGTGGCGGGAGACCCAGTACTTC.

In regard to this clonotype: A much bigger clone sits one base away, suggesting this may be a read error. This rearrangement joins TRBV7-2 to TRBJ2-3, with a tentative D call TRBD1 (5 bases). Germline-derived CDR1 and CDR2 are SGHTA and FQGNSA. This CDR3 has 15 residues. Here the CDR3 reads CASSTTGDKGDAQYF. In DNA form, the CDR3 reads TGTGCCAGCAGCACTACAGGAGACAAAGGAGATGCGCAGTATTTT.

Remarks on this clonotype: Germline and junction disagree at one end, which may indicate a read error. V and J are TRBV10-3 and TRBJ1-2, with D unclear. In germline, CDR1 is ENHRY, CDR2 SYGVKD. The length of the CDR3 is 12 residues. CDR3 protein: CAISELSYDYTF. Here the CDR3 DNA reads TGTGCCATCAGTGAGTTGTCATATGACTACACCTTC.

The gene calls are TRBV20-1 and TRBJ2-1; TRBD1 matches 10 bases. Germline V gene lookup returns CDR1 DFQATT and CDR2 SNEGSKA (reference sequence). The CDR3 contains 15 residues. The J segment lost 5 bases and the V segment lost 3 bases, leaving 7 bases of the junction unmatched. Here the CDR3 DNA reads TGCAGTGCTAGGTCTCCGGGACAGGGGCACAATGAGCAGTTCTTC. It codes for CSARSPGQGHNEQFF.

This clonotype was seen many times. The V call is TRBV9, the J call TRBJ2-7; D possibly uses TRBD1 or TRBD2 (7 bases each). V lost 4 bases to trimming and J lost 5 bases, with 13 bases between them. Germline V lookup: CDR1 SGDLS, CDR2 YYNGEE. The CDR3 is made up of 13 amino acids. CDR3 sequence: CASSPGGDNEQYF. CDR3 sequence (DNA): TGTGCCAGCAGCCCAGGGGGGGACAACGAGCAGTACTTC.

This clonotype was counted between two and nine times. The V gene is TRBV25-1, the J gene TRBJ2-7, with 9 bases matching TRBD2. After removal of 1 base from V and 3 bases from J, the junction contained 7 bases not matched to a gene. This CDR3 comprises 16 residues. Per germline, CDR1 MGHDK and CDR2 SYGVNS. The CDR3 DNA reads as TGTGCCAGCAGTGAATCAGGGCTAGCGGGGAGCTACGAGCAGTACTTC. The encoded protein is CASSESGLAGSYEQYF.

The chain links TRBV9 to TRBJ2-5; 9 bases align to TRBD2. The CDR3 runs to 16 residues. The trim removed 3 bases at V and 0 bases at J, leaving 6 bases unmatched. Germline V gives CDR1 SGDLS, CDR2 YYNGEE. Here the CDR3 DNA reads TGTGCCAGCAGCGGAACTAGCGGGCTAAACCAAGAGACCCAGTACTTC. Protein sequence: CASSGTSGLNQETQYF. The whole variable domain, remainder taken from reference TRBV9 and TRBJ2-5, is DSGVTQTPKHLITATGQRVTLRCSPRSGDLSVYWYQQSLDQGLQFLIQYYNGEERAKGNILERFSAQQFPDLHSELNLSSLELGDSALYFCASSGTSGLNQETQYFGPGTRLLVL.

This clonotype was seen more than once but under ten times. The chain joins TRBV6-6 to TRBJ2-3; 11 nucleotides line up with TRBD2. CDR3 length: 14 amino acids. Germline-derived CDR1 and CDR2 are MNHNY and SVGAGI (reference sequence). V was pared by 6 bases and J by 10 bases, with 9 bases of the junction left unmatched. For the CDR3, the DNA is TGTGCCAGCAGAACCACTAGCGGGAGAGGGGCGCAGTATTTT. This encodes CASRTTSGRGAQYF.

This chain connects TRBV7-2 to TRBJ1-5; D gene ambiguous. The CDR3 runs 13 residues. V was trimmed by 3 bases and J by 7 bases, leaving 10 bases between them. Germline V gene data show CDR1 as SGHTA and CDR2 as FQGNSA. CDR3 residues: CASSFISGQPQHF. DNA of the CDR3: TGTGCCAGCAGCTTTATCTCCGGGCAGCCCCAGCATTTT.

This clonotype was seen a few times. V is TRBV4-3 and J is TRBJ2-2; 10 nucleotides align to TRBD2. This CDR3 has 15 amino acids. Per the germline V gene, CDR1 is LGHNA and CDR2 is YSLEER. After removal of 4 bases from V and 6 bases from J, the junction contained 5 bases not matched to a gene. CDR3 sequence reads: CASSRLAGLSGELFF. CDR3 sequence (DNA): TGCGCCAGCAGCCGACTAGCGGGTCTATCCGGGGAGCTGTTTTTT.

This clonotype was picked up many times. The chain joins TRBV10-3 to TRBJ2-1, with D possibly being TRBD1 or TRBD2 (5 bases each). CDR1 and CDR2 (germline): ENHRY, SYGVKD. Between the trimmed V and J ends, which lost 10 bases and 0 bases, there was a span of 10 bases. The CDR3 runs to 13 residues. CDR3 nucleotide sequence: TGTGCCACCCGGGACCTCTCCTACAATGAGCAGTTCTTC. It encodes CATRDLSYNEQFF.

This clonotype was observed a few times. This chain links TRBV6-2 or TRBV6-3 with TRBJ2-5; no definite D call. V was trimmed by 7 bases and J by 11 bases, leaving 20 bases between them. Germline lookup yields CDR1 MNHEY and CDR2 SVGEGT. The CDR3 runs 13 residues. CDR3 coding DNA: TGTGCCAGCACCCGAAACCGTCGGACGGAACAGTACTTC. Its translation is CASTRNRRTEQYF.

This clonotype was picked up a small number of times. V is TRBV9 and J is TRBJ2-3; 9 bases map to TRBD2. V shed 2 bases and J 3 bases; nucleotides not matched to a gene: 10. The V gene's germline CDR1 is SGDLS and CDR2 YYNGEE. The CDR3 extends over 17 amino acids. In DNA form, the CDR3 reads TGTGCCAGCAGCGTTGGCGGGGGGGCCCTGGGTACAGATACGCAGTATTTT. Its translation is CASSVGGGALGTDTQYF.

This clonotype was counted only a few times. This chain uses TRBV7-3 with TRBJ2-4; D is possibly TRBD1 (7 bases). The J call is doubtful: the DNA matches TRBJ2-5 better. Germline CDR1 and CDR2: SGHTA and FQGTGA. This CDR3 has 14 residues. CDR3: CASSLTGQEGTQYF. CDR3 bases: TGTGCCAGCAGCTTAACTGGACAGGAGGGGACCCAGTACTTC.

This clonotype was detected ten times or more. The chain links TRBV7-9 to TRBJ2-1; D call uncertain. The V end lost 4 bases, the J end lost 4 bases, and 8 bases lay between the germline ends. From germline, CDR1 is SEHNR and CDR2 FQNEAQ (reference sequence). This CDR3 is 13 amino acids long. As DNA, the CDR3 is TGTGCCAGCAGCTACCAGGAGTACAATGAGCAGTTCTTC. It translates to CASSYQEYNEQFF. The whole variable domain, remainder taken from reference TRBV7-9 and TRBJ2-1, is DTGVSQNPRHKITKRGQNVTFRCDPISEHNRLYWYRQTLGQGPEFLTYFQNEAQLEKSRLLSDRFSAERPKGSFSTLEIQRTEQGDSAMYLCASSYQEYNEQFFGPGTRLTVL.

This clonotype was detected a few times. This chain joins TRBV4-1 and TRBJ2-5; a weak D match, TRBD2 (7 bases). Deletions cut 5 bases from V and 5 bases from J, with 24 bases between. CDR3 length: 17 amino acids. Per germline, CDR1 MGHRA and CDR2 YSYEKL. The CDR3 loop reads CASSRAGVGGAGETQYF. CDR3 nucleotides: TGCGCCAGCAGCAGGGCGGGGGTCGGGGGCGCGGGTGAGACCCAGTACTTC.

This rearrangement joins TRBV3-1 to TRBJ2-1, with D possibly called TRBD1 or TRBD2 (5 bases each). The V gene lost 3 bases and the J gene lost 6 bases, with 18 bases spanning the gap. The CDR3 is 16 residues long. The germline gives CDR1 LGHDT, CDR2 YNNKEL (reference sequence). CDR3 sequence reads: CASSQSGLGVTNEQFF. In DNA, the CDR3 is TGTGCCAGCAGCCAGTCGGGGCTCGGGGTGACCAATGAGCAGTTCTTC.

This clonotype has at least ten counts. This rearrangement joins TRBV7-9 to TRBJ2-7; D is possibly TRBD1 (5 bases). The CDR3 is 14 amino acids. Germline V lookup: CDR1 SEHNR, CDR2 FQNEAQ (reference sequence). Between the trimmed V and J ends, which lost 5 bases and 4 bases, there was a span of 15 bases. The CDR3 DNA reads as TGTGCCAGCAGCCTCCAAGGACACCCGTACGAGCAGTACTTC. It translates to CASSLQGHPYEQYF.

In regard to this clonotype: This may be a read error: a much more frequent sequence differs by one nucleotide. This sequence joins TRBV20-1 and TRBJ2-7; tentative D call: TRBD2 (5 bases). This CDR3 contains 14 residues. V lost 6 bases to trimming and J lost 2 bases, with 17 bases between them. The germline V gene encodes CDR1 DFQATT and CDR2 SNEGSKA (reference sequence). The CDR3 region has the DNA TGCAGTGCCCCCCAAAGCGGCACCCCCTACGAGCAGTACTTC. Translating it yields CSAPQSGTPYEQYF.

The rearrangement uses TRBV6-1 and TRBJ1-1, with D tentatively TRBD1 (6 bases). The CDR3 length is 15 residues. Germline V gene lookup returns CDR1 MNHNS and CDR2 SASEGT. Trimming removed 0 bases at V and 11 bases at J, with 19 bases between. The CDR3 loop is CASSEAITTAGVAFF. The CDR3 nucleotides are TGTGCCAGCAGTGAAGCGATAACCACCGCAGGGGTGGCTTTCTTT.

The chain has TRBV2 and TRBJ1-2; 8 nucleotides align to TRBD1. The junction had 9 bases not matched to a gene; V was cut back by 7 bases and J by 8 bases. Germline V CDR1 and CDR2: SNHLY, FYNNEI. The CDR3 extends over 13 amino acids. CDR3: CASNGPPGGGYTF. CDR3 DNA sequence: TGTGCCAGCAACGGCCCCCCAGGGGGCGGCTACACCTTC.

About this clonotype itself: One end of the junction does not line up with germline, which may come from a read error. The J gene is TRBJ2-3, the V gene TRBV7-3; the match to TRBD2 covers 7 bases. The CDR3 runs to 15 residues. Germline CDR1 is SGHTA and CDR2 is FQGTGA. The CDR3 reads CASSPGASGTETQYF. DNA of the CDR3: TGTGCCAGCAGCCCTGGGGCTAGCGGCACAGAAACGCAGTATTTT.

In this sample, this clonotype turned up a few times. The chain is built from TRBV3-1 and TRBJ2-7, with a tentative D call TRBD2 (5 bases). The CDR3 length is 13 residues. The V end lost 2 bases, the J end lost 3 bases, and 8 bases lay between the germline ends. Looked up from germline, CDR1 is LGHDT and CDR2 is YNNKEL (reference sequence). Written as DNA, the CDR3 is TGTGCCAGCAGCCAACTCGGAGGCTACGAGCAGTACTTC. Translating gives CASSQLGGYEQYF.

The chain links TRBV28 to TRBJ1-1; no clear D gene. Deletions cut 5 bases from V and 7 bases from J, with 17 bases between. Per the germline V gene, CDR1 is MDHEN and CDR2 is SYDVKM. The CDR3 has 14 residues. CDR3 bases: TGTGCCAGCAGTCCGTCGGGCCTAAATCTTGAAGCTTTCTTT. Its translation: CASSPSGLNLEAFF.

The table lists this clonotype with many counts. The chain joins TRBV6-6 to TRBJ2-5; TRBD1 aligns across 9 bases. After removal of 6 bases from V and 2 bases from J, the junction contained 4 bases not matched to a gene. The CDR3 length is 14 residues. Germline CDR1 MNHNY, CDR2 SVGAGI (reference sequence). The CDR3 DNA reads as TGTGCCAGCAGACAGACAGGGGGGCAAGAGACCCAGTACTTC. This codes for CASRQTGGQETQYF.

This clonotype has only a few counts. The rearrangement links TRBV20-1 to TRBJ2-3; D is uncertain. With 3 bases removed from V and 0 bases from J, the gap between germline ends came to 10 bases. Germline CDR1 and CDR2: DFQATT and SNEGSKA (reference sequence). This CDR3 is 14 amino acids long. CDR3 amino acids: CSASAVASTDTQYF. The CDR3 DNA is TGCAGTGCTAGTGCGGTCGCTAGCACAGATACGCAGTATTTT.

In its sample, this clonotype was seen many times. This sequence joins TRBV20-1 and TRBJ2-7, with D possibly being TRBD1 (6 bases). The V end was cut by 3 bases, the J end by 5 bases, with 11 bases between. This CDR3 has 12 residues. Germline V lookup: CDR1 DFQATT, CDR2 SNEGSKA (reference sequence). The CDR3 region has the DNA TGCAGTGCTAGGACTCAGGGGAACGAGCAGTACTTC. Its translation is CSARTQGNEQYF.

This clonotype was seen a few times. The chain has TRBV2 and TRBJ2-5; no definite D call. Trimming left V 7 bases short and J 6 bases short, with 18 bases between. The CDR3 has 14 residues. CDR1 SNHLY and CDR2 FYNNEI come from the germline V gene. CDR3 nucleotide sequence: TGTGCCAGCACCTGGCGCTGTGGAGTGAAGACCCAGTACTTC. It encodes CASTWRCGVKTQYF.

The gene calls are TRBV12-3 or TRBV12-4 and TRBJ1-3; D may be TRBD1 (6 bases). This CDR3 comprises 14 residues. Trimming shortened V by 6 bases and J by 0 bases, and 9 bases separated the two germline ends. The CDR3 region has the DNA TGTGCCAGCAGGCGAGGGGGCTCTGGAAACACCATATATTTT. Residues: CASRRGGSGNTIYF.